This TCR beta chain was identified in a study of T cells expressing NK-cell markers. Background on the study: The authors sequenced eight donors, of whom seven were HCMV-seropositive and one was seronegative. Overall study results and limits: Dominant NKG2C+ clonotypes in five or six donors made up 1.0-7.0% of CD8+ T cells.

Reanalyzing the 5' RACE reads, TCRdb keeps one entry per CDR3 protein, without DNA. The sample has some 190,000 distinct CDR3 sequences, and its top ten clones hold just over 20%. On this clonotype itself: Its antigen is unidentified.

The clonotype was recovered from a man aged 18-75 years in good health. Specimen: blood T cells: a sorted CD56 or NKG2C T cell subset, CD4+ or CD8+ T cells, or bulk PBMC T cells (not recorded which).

The CDR3 sequence is CSAHLAGATNLNTGELFF. The V and J genes are TRBV20-1 and TRBJ2-2; TCRdb selects TRBD2, and the lack of DNA leaves this call unchecked. There are 18 residues in the CDR3. Looked up from germline, CDR1 is DFQATT and CDR2 is SNEGSKA (reference sequence).